These 7 T cell receptor beta chains came from one sample sequenced in a study of regulatory T cells in long-lasting Graves disease. Arm-PCR of CDR3 regions and iRepertoire HTBI primers were the basis on which TCR beta libraries were built. TCRdb passed the multiplex PCR reads through MiXCR, listing each CDR3 protein once. The sample yields over 300,000 distinct CDR3 sequences, around 20% seen once. Time point indicated: persistent/refractory GD, antithyroid drugs over 5 years with positive TRAb. The TCR library used RNA extracted from PBMCs. The sequencing here drew on peripheral blood mononuclear cells (PBMCs), taken when the disease was refractory, from a patient treated with antithyroid drugs. The receptors come from a female donor with Graves disease.

The rearrangement links TRBV7-6 to TRBJ1-6; D unclear. Deletions cut 5 bases from V and 0 bases from J, with 11 bases between. This CDR3 contains 16 residues. Germline V gene lookup returns CDR1 SGHVS and CDR2 FNYEAQ. CDR3 region: CASSLGDASYNSPLHF. For the CDR3, the DNA is TGTGCCAGCAGCCTAGGTGACGCCTCCTATAATTCACCCCTCCACTTT.

V is TRBV9 and J is TRBJ1-1, with D possibly TRBD1 on 5 matching bases. V dropped 0 bases and J dropped 1 base, with 10 bases sitting between them. This CDR3 comprises 15 residues. CDR1 and CDR2 (germline): SGDLS, YYNGEE. The CDR3 nucleotides are TGTGCCAGCAGCGTAGTCGGGGGTGGGAACACTGAAGCTTTCTTT. It codes for CASSVVGGGNTEAFF.

The table lists this clonotype with a few counts. V usage is TRBV28 and J usage is TRBJ2-7, with TRBD1 matching 7 bases. The germline CDR1 and CDR2 sequences are MDHEN and SYDVKM. CDR3 length: 17 amino acids. V gave up 1 base and J gave up 0 bases; unmatched junction bases: 9. The CDR3 protein is CASSLSPGTAPSYEQYF. The CDR3 DNA sequence: TGTGCCAGCAGTTTATCACCGGGGACAGCCCCCTCCTACGAGCAGTACTTC.

In its sample, this clonotype was seen many times. This CDR3 is CSVETRGDRDYEQYF. CDR3 DNA: TGCAGCGTTGAAACTCGGGGGGACAGGGACTACGAGCAGTACTTC. This rearrangement joins TRBV29-1 to TRBJ2-7, with TRBD1 identical over 9 bases. J gave up 3 bases and V 2 bases, and 8 bases lay outside the gene matches. CDR3 length: 15 amino acids. The germline V gene encodes CDR1 SQVTM and CDR2 ANQGSEA.

This sequence joins TRBV10-3 and TRBJ2-5; D uncertain. CDR1 and CDR2 (germline): ENHRY, SYGVKD. V shed 5 bases and J shed 3 bases, with 10 bases lying between them. CDR3 size: 13 residues. CDR3 bases: TGTGCCATCAGTAGAGGATGGGAAGAGACCCAGTACTTC. Its translation is CAISRGWEETQYF.

This clonotype was seen at least ten times. The chain employs TRBV7-3 and TRBJ2-7; D not resolved. Germline-derived CDR1 and CDR2 are SGHTA and FQGTGA. V gave up 3 bases and J gave up 3 bases, with 9 bases separating them. The CDR3 length is 13 residues. CDR3 coding DNA: TGTGCCAGCAGCTTTGGGCGAGTCTACGAGCAGTACTTC. Its protein product is CASSFGRVYEQYF.

This clonotype was recorded many times. V gene TRBV6-5 combines with J gene TRBJ1-1; 7 bases match TRBD1. Germline loops: CDR1 MNHEY, CDR2 SVGAGI. The junction had 5 bases not matched to a gene; V was cut back by 0 bases and J by 1 base. This CDR3 is built from 16 residues. CDR3 sequence: CASSYSLGTANTEAFF. The DNA for the CDR3 is TGTGCCAGCAGTTACTCCCTAGGGACAGCGAACACTGAAGCTTTCTTT.